Included here is one T cell receptor (beta chain) sequence, with context. The antigen is unknown. This entry belongs to a study of post-analysis software for immune sequencing data. The TCR beta cDNA libraries contained unique molecular identifiers. TCRdb redid the calling of the PCR reads with MiXCR, one entry per CDR3 protein. The sample gives about 810,000 distinct CDR3 sequences, under 70% of which show up once; 4.6% is in the top ten. Study findings and constraints: Elevated frequency relative to controls characterized several TRBV segments in patients, TRBV5-6, TRBV5-1 and TRBV20-1 among them.

The CDR3 is 17 residues long. The V gene's germline CDR1 is SGHAT and CDR2 FQDESV (reference sequence). V was trimmed by 1 base and J by 2 bases, leaving 16 bases between them. The sequence was obtained from a girl aged 5 to 17 with multiple sclerosis. V gene TRBV11-1 combines with J gene TRBJ2-3; D gene unclear. The sequenced sample consisted of blood. CDR3 nucleotides: TGTGCCAGCAGCTTAGTGCTCCTGGACGGAGCCACAGATACGCAGTATTTT. This translates into CASSLVLLDGATDTQYF.